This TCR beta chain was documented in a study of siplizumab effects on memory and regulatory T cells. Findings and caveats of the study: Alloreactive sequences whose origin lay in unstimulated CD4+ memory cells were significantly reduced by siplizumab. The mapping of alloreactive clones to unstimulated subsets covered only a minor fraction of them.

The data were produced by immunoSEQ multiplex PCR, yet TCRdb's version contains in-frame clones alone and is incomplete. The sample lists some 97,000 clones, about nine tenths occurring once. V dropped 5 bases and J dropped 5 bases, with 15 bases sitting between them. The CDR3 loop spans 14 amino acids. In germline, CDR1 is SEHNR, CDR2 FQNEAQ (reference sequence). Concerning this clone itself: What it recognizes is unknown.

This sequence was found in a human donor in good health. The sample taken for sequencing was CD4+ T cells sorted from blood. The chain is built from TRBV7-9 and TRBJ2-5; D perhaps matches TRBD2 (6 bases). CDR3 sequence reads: CASSLGGAVETQYF. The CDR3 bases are TGTGCCAGCAGCCTCGGGGGAGCAGTTGAGACCCAGTACTTC.